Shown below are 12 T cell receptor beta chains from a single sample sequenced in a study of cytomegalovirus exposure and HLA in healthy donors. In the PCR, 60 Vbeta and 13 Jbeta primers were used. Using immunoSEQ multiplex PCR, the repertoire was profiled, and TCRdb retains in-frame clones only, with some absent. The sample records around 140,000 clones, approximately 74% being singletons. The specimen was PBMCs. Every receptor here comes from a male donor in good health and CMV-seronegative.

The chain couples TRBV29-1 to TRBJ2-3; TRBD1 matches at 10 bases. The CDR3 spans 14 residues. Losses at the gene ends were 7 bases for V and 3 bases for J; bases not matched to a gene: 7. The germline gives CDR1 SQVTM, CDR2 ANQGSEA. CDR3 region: CSARTGGRTDTQYF. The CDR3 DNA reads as TGCAGCGCCAGGACAGGGGGTAGGACAGATACGCAGTATTTT.

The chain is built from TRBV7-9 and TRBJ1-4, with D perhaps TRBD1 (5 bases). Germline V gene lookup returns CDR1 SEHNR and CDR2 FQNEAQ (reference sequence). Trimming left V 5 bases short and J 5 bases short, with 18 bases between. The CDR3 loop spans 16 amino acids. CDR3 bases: TGTGCCAGCAGCCCCTTGTCGGGCAGGGCAAATGAAAAACTGTTTTTT. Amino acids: CASSPLSGRANEKLFF.

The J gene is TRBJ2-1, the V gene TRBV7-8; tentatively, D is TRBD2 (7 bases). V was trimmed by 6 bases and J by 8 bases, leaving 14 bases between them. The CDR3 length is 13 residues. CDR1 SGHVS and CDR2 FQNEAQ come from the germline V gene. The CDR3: CASRPGGQDEQFF. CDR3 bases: TGTGCCAGCAGACCGGGGGGCCAAGATGAGCAGTTCTTC.

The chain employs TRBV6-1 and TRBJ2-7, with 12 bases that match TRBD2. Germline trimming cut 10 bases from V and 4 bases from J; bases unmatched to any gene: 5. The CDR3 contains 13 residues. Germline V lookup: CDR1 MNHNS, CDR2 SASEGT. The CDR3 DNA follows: TGTGCCACTAGGACTAGCGGGACGTACGAGCAGTACTTC. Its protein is CATRTSGTYEQYF.

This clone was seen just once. CDR3 loop: CASSGTQGRSSYEQYF. The CDR3 DNA follows: TGTGCCAGCTCAGGAACACAGGGGCGGAGCTCCTACGAGCAGTACTTC. The chain carries TRBV18 and TRBJ2-7; 7 positions agree with TRBD1. The CDR3 is made up of 16 amino acids. Trimming cost V 5 bases and J 0 bases; bases outside gene matches: 10. Germline loops: CDR1 KGHSH, CDR2 LQKENI.

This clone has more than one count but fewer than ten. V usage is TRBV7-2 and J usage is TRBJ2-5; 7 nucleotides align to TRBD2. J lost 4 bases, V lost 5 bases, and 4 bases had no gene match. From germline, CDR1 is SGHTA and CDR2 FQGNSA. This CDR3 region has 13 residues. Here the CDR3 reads CASSRGVPETQYF. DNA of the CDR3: TGTGCCAGCAGCCGGGGGGTCCCAGAGACCCAGTACTTC.

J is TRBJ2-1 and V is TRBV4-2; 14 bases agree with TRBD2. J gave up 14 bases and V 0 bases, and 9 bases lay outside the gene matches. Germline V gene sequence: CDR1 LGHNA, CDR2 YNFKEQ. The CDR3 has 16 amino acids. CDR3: CASSQDVGTSGRREFF. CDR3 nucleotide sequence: TGTGCCAGCAGCCAAGATGTTGGGACTAGCGGGAGACGGGAGTTCTTC.

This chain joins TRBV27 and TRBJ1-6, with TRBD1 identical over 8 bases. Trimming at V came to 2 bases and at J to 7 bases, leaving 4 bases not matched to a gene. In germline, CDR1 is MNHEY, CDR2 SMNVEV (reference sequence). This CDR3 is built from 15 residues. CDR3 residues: CASSLTRTGNSPLHF. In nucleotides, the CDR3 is TGTGCCAGCAGTTTAACGCGGACAGGGAATTCACCCCTCCACTTT.

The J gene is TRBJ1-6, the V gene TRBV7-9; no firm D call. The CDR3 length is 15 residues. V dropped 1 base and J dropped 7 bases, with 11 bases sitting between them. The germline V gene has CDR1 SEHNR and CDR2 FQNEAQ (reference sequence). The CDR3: CASSLGGGGNSPLHF. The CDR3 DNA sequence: TGTGCCAGCAGCTTAGGGGGAGGAGGAAATTCACCCCTCCACTTT.

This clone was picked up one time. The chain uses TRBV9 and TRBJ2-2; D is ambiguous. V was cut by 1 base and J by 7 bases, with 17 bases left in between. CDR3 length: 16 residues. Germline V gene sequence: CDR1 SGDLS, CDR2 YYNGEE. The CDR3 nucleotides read TGTGCCAGCAGCGTAAGGCTAGAAGCTTCTGTCGGGGAGCTGTTTTTT. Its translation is CASSVRLEASVGELFF. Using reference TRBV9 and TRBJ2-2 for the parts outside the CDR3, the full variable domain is DSGVTQTPKHLITATGQRVTLRCSPRSGDLSVYWYQQSLDQGLQFLIQYYNGEERAKGNILERFSAQQFPDLHSELNLSSLELGDSALYFCASSVRLEASVGELFFGEGSRLTVL.

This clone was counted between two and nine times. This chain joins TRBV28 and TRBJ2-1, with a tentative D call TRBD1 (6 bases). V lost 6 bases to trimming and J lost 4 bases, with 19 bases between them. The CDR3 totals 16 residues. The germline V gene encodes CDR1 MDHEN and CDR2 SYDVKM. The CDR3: CASSAYGQKTYNEQFF. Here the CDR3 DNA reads TGTGCCAGCAGCGCCTACGGACAGAAGACTTACAATGAGCAGTTCTTC.

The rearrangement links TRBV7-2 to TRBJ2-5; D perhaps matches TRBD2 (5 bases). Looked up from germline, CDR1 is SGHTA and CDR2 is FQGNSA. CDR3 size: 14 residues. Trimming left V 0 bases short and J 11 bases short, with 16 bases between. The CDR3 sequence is CASSLATAPWEQYF. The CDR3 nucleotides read TGTGCCAGCAGCTTAGCCACAGCCCCTTGGGAGCAGTACTTC.